These 10 T cell receptor beta chains were all obtained from the same sample, sequenced in a study of regulatory T cells in long-lasting Graves disease. Time point denoted: persistent/refractory GD, antithyroid drugs over 5 years with positive TRAb. Isolated PBMC RNA provided the starting material for the TCR library. Both iRepertoire HTBI primers and Arm-PCR of CDR3 regions were used to build the TCR beta libraries. MiXCR was run by TCRdb on the multiplex PCR reads, yielding one entry per CDR3 protein. The data show more than 300,000 distinct CDR3 sequences, with more than 20% seen just once and 25% to 35% held by the top ten. The sample here was peripheral blood mononuclear cells (PBMCs), taken when the disease was refractory, from a patient treated with antithyroid drugs. Receptor source: a woman aged 40 to 50 with Graves disease.

This clonotype has a count of ten or more. The rearrangement links TRBV29-1 to TRBJ2-7, with 10 positions matching TRBD2. The germline V gene has CDR1 SQVTM and CDR2 ANQGSEA. The CDR3 is 13 residues long. V lost 6 bases and J lost 5; bases outside the gene matches: 7. CDR3 sequence: CSVLLAGRNEQYF. The CDR3 nucleotides are TGCAGCGTCCTACTAGCGGGAAGGAACGAGCAGTACTTC.

V and J are TRBV5-1 and TRBJ2-7; D is ambiguous. Trimming stripped 0 bases from V and 3 bases from J, with 7 bases between. This CDR3 is built from 13 residues. Germline V CDR1 and CDR2: SGHRS, YFSETQ. CDR3 DNA sequence: TGCGCCAGCAGCTTGGGCGGATTCTACGAGCAGTACTTC. This encodes CASSLGGFYEQYF.

V usage is TRBV18 and J usage is TRBJ2-5; TRBD1 matches 7 bases. The CDR3 covers 15 residues. The V segment lost 1 base and the J segment 2 bases; nucleotides outside the gene matches: 4. The V gene's germline CDR1 is KGHSH and CDR2 LQKENI. The CDR3 DNA follows: TGTGCCAGCTCACCACGAAGGACAGGTCAAGAGACCCAGTACTTC. Translated, it gives CASSPRRTGQETQYF.

The chain joins TRBV20-1 to TRBJ1-5; D is ambiguous. The CDR3 is 13 residues long. V gave up 5 bases and J gave up 0 bases, with 8 bases separating them. Germline-derived CDR1 and CDR2 are DFQATT and SNEGSKA (reference sequence). The CDR3 protein is CSARDYSNQPQHF. The CDR3 DNA is TGCAGTGCTCGGGATTATAGCAATCAGCCCCAGCATTTT.

The table lists this clonotype with many counts. The rearrangement uses TRBV9 and TRBJ2-7; 8 nucleotides line up with TRBD1. Losses at the gene ends were 5 bases for V and 7 bases for J; bases not matched to a gene: 11. CDR3 length: 14 residues. Per germline, CDR1 SGDLS and CDR2 YYNGEE. The CDR3 reads CASRKGTGFCEQYF. The CDR3 coding sequence is TGTGCCAGCAGAAAAGGGACAGGTTTTTGTGAGCAGTACTTC. Drawing the rest from reference TRBV9 and TRBJ2-7, the complete variable domain is DSGVTQTPKHLITATGQRVTLRCSPRSGDLSVYWYQQSLDQGLQFLIQYYNGEERAKGNILERFSAQQFPDLHSELNLSSLELGDSALYFCASRKGTGFCEQYFGPGTRLTVT.

The chain has TRBV7-3 and TRBJ2-3; tentatively, D is TRBD1 (6 bases). Trimming stripped 5 bases from V and 0 bases from J, with 12 bases between. The germline gives CDR1 SGHTA, CDR2 FQGTGA. The CDR3 has 15 amino acids. CDR3: CASSQTGFSTDTQYF. DNA for the CDR3: TGTGCCAGCAGCCAGACAGGCTTTAGCACAGATACGCAGTATTTT.

This clonotype was detected only a few times. The chain recombines TRBV25-1 with TRBJ1-1; possibly TRBD1 for D (5 bases). CDR3 length: 14 amino acids. The germline V gene has CDR1 MGHDK and CDR2 SYGVNS. Trimming removed 4 bases from V and 10 bases from J, with 19 bases in between. The CDR3 is CASSAKGTEGRAFF. In DNA form, the CDR3 reads TGTGCCAGCAGTGCCAAGGGTACAGAGGGACGAGCTTTCTTT.

This clonotype was observed at least ten times. The V gene is TRBV5-4, the J gene TRBJ1-1; D ambiguous. Germline loops: CDR1 SGHNT, CDR2 YYREEE (reference sequence). CDR3 length: 13 residues. The germline V and J ends were trimmed by 3 bases and 5 bases, with 11 bases remaining between them. CDR3 in amino acids: CASSSDLRTEAFF. CDR3 in DNA: TGTGCCAGCAGCTCGGACCTGAGGACTGAAGCTTTCTTT.

The chain employs TRBV20-1 and TRBJ2-1; D tentatively reads TRBD1 or TRBD2 (5 bases each). Trimming took 5 bases from V and 3 from J, leaving 17 bases between them. This CDR3 comprises 15 residues. Per the germline V gene, CDR1 is DFQATT and CDR2 is SNEGSKA (reference sequence). This CDR3 is CSAAGTFSYYNEQFF. The CDR3 coding sequence is TGCAGTGCTGCCGGGACCTTTAGTTACTACAATGAGCAGTTCTTC.

This clonotype was seen more than once but under ten times. A read error is possible here, since a much larger clone lies one base away. The chain has TRBV2 and TRBJ2-5; D assignment may be TRBD1 or TRBD2 (5 bases each). Trimming took off 7 bases at V and 4 bases at J, with 19 bases between the two ends. In germline, CDR1 is SNHLY, CDR2 FYNNEI. CDR3 length equals 15 residues. In DNA, the CDR3 is TGTGCCAGCAAACCTACGGCAGGGAGTGGAGAGACCCAGTACTTC. This codes for CASKPTAGSGETQYF.